The 2 T cell receptor beta chains reported below all come from one sample, sequenced in a study of blood T cell repertoires in COVID-19. Generated by immunoSEQ multiplex PCR, the TCRdb table keeps only in-frame clones and is missing some. This table has roughly 43,000 clones, about nine tenths appearing once. Sequencing was carried out using peripheral blood. The receptors originated from a man aged 70 or older with active COVID-19.

V is TRBV5-5 and J is TRBJ1-2; D call uncertain. Trimming took off 2 bases at V and 1 base at J, with 9 bases between the two ends. Germline-derived CDR1 and CDR2 are SGHKS and YYEKEE (reference sequence). This CDR3 comprises 14 residues. The DNA for the CDR3 is TGTGCCAGCAGCTTAGGGAGCCTTAACTATGGCTACACCTTC. This gives the protein CASSLGSLNYGYTF.

The chain employs TRBV6-6 and TRBJ1-2; D might be TRBD1 (5 bases). Deletions cut 2 bases from V and 7 bases from J, with 5 bases between. The CDR3 runs 11 residues. CDR1 is MNHNY, CDR2 SVGAGI, per germline (reference sequence). CDR3 sequence reads: CASSYGAGYTF. CDR3 sequence (DNA): TGTGCCAGCAGTTACGGGGCTGGCTACACCTTC.